This T cell receptor (beta chain) originates from a study of T cell repertoires in cytomegalovirus infection. Study-level information: Signatures in public TCR beta sequences pointed to both CMV infection and matching HLA type.

TCRdb re-derived calls from the reads in MiXCR, one entry per CDR3 protein. Here the sample spans 290,000 or so distinct CDR3 sequences, approximately 10% being singletons. The CDR3 runs to 13 residues. The germline V gene encodes CDR1 SGHRS and CDR2 YFSETQ. Trimming removed 4 bases from V and 4 bases from J, with 10 bases in between. The V and J genes are TRBV5-1 and TRBJ2-3, with TRBD2 as a possible D gene (5 bases). This sequence was found in a human donor in good health (CMV status not recorded). Some clones in this sample may be carry-over from other donors' samples. Sequences were obtained from PBMCs. The CDR3 DNA is TGCGCCAGCAGCCGGGAATTGGCAGATACGCAGTATTTT. Translating gives CASSRELADTQYF.